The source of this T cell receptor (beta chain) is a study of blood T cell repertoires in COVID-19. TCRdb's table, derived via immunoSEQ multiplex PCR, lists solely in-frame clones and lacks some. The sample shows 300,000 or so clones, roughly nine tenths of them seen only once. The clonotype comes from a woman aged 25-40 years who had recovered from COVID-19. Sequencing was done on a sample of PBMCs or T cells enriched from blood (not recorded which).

The CDR3 protein is CASSHMPTDTQYF. The CDR3 nucleotides read TGTGCCAGCAGTCACATGCCCACAGATACGCAGTATTTT. This chain links TRBV2 with TRBJ2-3; no clear D. This CDR3 has 13 residues. Trimming took 5 bases from V and 2 from J, leaving 8 bases between them. Germline V CDR1 and CDR2: SNHLY, FYNNEI.